This entry is about one T cell receptor (beta chain). For the library, individual cDNA molecules each received unique molecular identifiers. One entry per CDR3 protein, called by TCRdb with MiXCR from the RACE reads. The top ten hold nearly 3% of the sample, which has 180,000 or so distinct CDR3 sequences, about 31% seen once. These data come from a study of human T cells and chemical hapten exposure. Time point meaning: pre-sensitization, week 0. Treatment specified: therapeutic diphenylcyclopropenone sensitization with weekly scalp DPC. Each donor was an alopecia patient between 18 and 70 years of age who qualified for DPC. Trimming removed 1 base at V and 1 base at J, with 11 bases between. CDR3 length: 15 residues. The germline V gene encodes CDR1 SQVTM and CDR2 ANQGSEA.

The input for sequencing was whole blood, taken in connection with sensitization to the hapten diphenylcyclopropenone (DPC). This rearrangement joins TRBV29-1 to TRBJ2-1, with D uncertain. The receptor was derived from a woman aged 25 to 39 with alopecia areata. Some clones in this sample may be carry-over from other donors' samples. CDR3 in amino acids: CSVEGAQWSYNEQFF. CDR3 sequence (DNA): TGCAGCGTTGAAGGGGCTCAGTGGTCCTACAATGAGCAGTTCTTC.